These 10 T cell receptor beta chains share one sample of origin, sequenced in a study of T cells after yellow fever vaccination. TCRdb re-analysed the 5' RACE reads in MiXCR, keeping a single row per CDR3 protein. The sample includes 95,000 to 100,000 distinct CDR3 sequences, around 5.5% seen only once; the top ten take 35% to 50%. Sequenced here: CD8+ T cells sorted from PBMCs, sampled 10 days after the yellow fever booster vaccination. These receptor sequences come from a man younger than 35 who received the YFV17D yellow fever vaccine.

Ten or more counts support this clonotype. The chain is built from TRBV25-1 and TRBJ2-5, with unresolved D. CDR1 and CDR2 from the germline V gene are MGHDK and SYGVNS. The CDR3 is made up of 10 amino acids. The V end lost 6 bases, the J end lost 4 bases, and 3 bases lay between the germline ends. The CDR3 protein is CASRSETQYF. Written as DNA, the CDR3 is TGTGCCAGCAGATCAGAGACCCAGTACTTC.

This clonotype was seen many times. The genes are TRBV7-8 and TRBJ2-3; 14 bases fit TRBD2. Germline CDR1 is SGHVS and CDR2 is FQNEAQ. The CDR3 totals 21 residues. The J segment lost 0 bases and the V segment lost 2 bases, leaving 13 bases of the junction unmatched. In nucleotides, the CDR3 is TGTGCCAGCAGCTTACCTACGGGACTAGCGGGGGACCATTCTAGCACAGATACGCAGTATTTT. The encoded protein is CASSLPTGLAGDHSSTDTQYF.

The sample holds many counts of this clonotype. J is TRBJ1-5 and V is TRBV20-1, with unresolved D. V shed 3 bases and J shed 5 bases, with 14 bases lying between them. The CDR3 is 14 residues long. Germline V CDR1 and CDR2: DFQATT, SNEGSKA (reference sequence). The DNA for the CDR3 is TGCAGTGCTAGCGCCGGACGTAGGGATCAGCCCCAGCATTTT. It is translated as CSASAGRRDQPQHF.

In this sample, this clonotype turned up many times. The CDR3 here is CASQGTAYQPQHF. CDR3 bases: TGTGCCAGCCAGGGGACGGCTTATCAGCCCCAGCATTTT. The chain employs TRBV12-3 or TRBV12-4 and TRBJ1-5; D possibly corresponds to TRBD1 (6 bases). The CDR3 runs to 13 residues. The V and J ends lost 8 bases and 5 bases respectively, with 13 bases between them.

The genes are TRBV5-6 and TRBJ1-2; D is possibly TRBD1 (6 bases). V lost 5 bases, J lost 3 bases, and 17 bases lay in between. The CDR3 runs to 15 residues. In germline, CDR1 is SGHDT, CDR2 YYEEEE. The DNA for the CDR3 is TGTGCCAGCAGTTATGGACAGTCTTTGTACTATGGCTACACCTTC. It specifies CASSYGQSLYYGYTF.

The gene calls are TRBV5-4 and TRBJ2-1; maybe TRBD2 (6 bases). The CDR3 covers 16 residues. Germline CDR1 reads SGHNT; CDR2 reads YYREEE (reference sequence). Trimming left V 4 bases short and J 4 bases short, with 18 bases between. CDR3 residues: CASSPEALAEYNEQFF. The CDR3 DNA reads TGTGCCAGCAGCCCCGAGGCACTAGCCGAGTACAATGAGCAGTTCTTC.

The rearrangement uses TRBV20-1 and TRBJ1-5; a possible D gene is TRBD1 (6 bases). The CDR3 has 13 amino acids. V was pared by 3 bases and J by 7 bases, with 13 bases between. From germline, CDR1 is DFQATT and CDR2 SNEGSKA (reference sequence). CDR3: CSASRGGQQPQHF. For the CDR3, the DNA is TGCAGTGCTAGCCGGGGGGGGCAACAGCCCCAGCATTTT.

This clonotype has a handful of counts. The gene calls are TRBV3-1 and TRBJ2-5; possible D gene TRBD2, 5 bases. Germline V lookup: CDR1 LGHDT, CDR2 YNNKEL (reference sequence). V lost 2 bases and J lost 0, with 13 bases in between. The CDR3 has 16 amino acids. The chain's CDR3 is CASSQILAENQETQYF. DNA of the CDR3: TGTGCCAGCAGCCAAATCCTAGCCGAGAACCAAGAGACCCAGTACTTC.

This clonotype was seen more than once but under ten times. The chain recombines TRBV5-4 with TRBJ2-4, with TRBD2 as a possible D gene (6 bases). The CDR3 has 16 amino acids. V was pared by 0 bases and J by 3 bases, with 13 bases between. The V gene's germline CDR1 is SGHNT and CDR2 YYREEE (reference sequence). The CDR3 nucleotides read TGTGCCAGCAGCTTGGGGGTCGGGGGTGGCAAAAACATTCAGTACTTC. It codes for CASSLGVGGGKNIQYF.

The table lists this clonotype with a few counts. The V call is TRBV6-6, the J call TRBJ2-2; D is ambiguous. The V and J ends lost 7 bases and 6 bases respectively, with 6 bases between them. Germline lookup yields CDR1 MNHNY and CDR2 SVGAGI (reference sequence). The CDR3 length is 11 residues. The CDR3 is CASTRSGELFF. CDR3 DNA: TGTGCCAGCACCCGCTCCGGGGAGCTGTTTTTT.